These T cell receptor beta chains were read from a single sample in a study of OX40 agonist ivuxolimab in advanced cancers. Only in-frame clones appear in the TCRdb table, and some are missing; sequencing was by immunoSEQ multiplex PCR. The data show about 74,000 clones, around 88% seen once. Sample: CD4+ or CD8+ T cells sorted from blood, taken in a trial of the OX40 agonist ivuxolimab. Receptors originate from an adult with an advanced solid tumor such as melanoma, head and neck, liver or kidney cancer. Each CDR3 is given with its conserved first and last residue. The order of the fields is clone size, D gene, J gene, V gene, CDR3 protein, CDR3 DNA. A D gene is named only where the DNA matches it firmly. Clone size is given for some rows only: seen once, a few or many times, or a class if the clone is expanded.

>once|.|TRBJ1-2|TRBV7-2
CASSLTAPHRGYTF
TGTGCCAGCAGCTTAACGGCCCCTCATAGGGGCTACACCTTC
>few|.|TRBJ2-7|TRBV7-9
CASSRVTRPEQYF
TGTGCCAGCAGCCGGGTGACTAGACCCGAGCAGTACTTC
>.|.|TRBJ2-3|TRBV6-5
CASSYSFSDTQYF
TGTGCCAGCAGTTACTCGTTTTCTGATACGCAGTATTTT
>.|.|TRBJ2-1|TRBV7-3
CASSLAGGNNEQFF
TGTGCCAGCAGCTTAGCCGGGGGTAACAATGAGCAGTTCTTC
>.|.|TRBJ1-2|TRBV5-1
CASSLAGSGLKRGYTF
TGCGCCAGCAGCTTGGCCGGGTCAGGTTTAAAGAGGGGCTACACCTTC
>.|TRBD1|TRBJ2-7|TRBV7-3
CASSFTGTAYEQYF
TGTGCCAGCAGCTTTACCGGGACAGCATACGAGCAGTACTTC
>.|TRBD1|TRBJ2-3|TRBV6-6
CASSYPPGTDTDTQYF
TGTGCCAGCAGTTACCCCCCCGGGACAGACACAGATACGCAGTATTTT
>.|.|TRBJ1-1|TRBV6-6
CASSYMATSEAFF
TGTGCCAGCAGTTACATGGCTACCTCCGAAGCTTTCTTT
>.|.|TRBJ1-3|TRBV5-1
CASSRGPEGSGNTIYF
TGCGCCAGCAGCAGGGGACCCGAAGGCTCTGGAAACACCATATATTTT
>.|TRBD1|TRBJ1-2|TRBV7-6
CASSSGQGDAYGYTF
TGTGCCAGCAGCTCTGGACAGGGGGACGCCTATGGCTACACCTTC
>.|TRBD2|TRBJ2-1|TRBV18
CASSPVVAGSGHSEQFF
TGTGCCAGCTCACCAGTGGTAGCGGGTTCGGGGCATAGTGAGCAGTTCTTC
>once|.|TRBJ2-2|TRBV7-6
CATRWTVNTGELFF
TGTGCCACCCGATGGACGGTGAACACCGGGGAGCTGTTTTTT
>.|.|TRBJ1-2|TRBV30
CARLRGLRDGYTF
TGTGCCCGCCTTAGAGGGCTACGGGACGGCTACACCTTC
>.|.|TRBJ1-2|TRBV6-1
CASSDGRANYGYTF
TGTGCCAGCAGTGACGGGCGAGCTAACTATGGCTACACCTTC
>.|TRBD1|TRBJ2-4|TRBV29-1
CSVKGAPWGKNIQYF
TGCAGCGTCAAGGGGGCTCCCTGGGGCAAAAACATTCAGTACTTC
>few|TRBD1|TRBJ2-7|TRBV25-1
CASSESGTGGDEQYF
TGTGCCAGCAGTGAATCGGGGACAGGGGGCGACGAGCAGTACTTC
>once|.|TRBJ2-5|TRBV6-1
CASSPGHYLGETQYF
TGTGCCAGCAGCCCGGGACACTACCTAGGAGAGACCCAGTACTTC
>once|TRBD2|TRBJ2-3|TRBV7-2
CASSLIAGETDTQYF
TGTGCCAGCAGCCTCATAGCGGGAGAGACAGATACGCAGTATTTT
>.|.|TRBJ1-4|TRBV9
CASSAGLGVSNEKLFF
TGTGCCAGCAGCGCCGGGTTAGGTGTTTCTAATGAAAAACTGTTTTTT
>.|.|TRBJ1-6|TRBV9
CASSVDGTPVGVPLHF
TGTGCCAGCAGCGTAGACGGGACGCCCGTAGGTGTCCCCCTCCACTTT
>few|.|TRBJ1-1|TRBV27
CASSLNENTEAFF
TGTGCCAGCAGTTTAAATGAAAACACTGAAGCTTTCTTT
>.|TRBD1|TRBJ1-3|TRBV30
CAWSSRTGRNTIYF
TGTGCCTGGAGTTCAAGGACAGGGAGAAACACCATATATTTT
>.|TRBD1|TRBJ1-2|TRBV6-6
CASSWRQGPYGYTF
TGTGCCAGCAGTTGGAGACAGGGTCCCTATGGCTACACCTTC
>.|TRBD2|TRBJ2-3|TRBV25-1
CASSPTGGQQYF
TGTGCCAGCAGTCCAACGGGGGGGCAACAGTATTTT
>.|TRBD1|TRBJ1-4|TRBV7-9
CASSPRTGGEKLFF
TGTGCCAGCAGCCCCCGGACAGGCGGTGAAAAACTGTTTTTT
>.|.|TRBJ2-6|TRBV6-5
CASSLQGTGANVLTF
TGTGCCAGCAGTCTCCAGGGGACTGGGGCCAACGTCCTGACTTTC
>.|.|TRBJ1-5|TRBV27
CASSSTGYQPQHF
TGTGCCAGCAGCTCCACAGGGTATCAGCCCCAGCATTTT
>.|.|TRBJ2-7|TRBV14
CASSRSSYEQYF
TGTGCCAGCAGCCGGAGCTCCTACGAGCAGTACTTC
>.|.|TRBJ2-3|TRBV19
CASSFYSTDTQYF
TGTGCCAGTAGCTTTTATAGCACAGATACGCAGTATTTT
>once|TRBD1|TRBJ2-7|TRBV2
CASRDRESYEQYF
TGTGCCAGCAGGGACAGGGAATCCTACGAGCAGTACTTC
>.|.|TRBJ1-1|TRBV30
CAWSEELLSEAFF
TGTGCCTGGAGTGAGGAACTTCTATCTGAAGCTTTCTTT
>.|TRBD2|TRBJ2-3|TRBV29-1
CSARRGGQADTQYF
TGCAGCGCCCGTCGGGGGGGCCAAGCAGATACGCAGTATTTT
>.|.|TRBJ2-1|TRBV2
CASSGDTHYNEQFF
TGTGCCAGCAGTGGGGACACCCACTACAATGAGCAGTTCTTC
>once|TRBD2|TRBJ2-4|TRBV19
CASSPSGGAENIQYF
TGTGCCAGTAGTCCCTCGGGAGGGGCCGAAAACATTCAGTACTTC
>.|TRBD1|TRBJ2-2|TRBV5-1
CASSPQGAVNTGELFF
TGCGCCAGCAGCCCACAGGGGGCGGTAAACACCGGGGAGCTGTTTTTT
>.|.|TRBJ2-5|TRBV7-3
CASSIQETQYF
TGTGCCAGCAGCATCCAAGAGACCCAGTACTTC
>few|TRBD1|TRBJ2-7|TRBV5-1
CASSSDRGVREQYF
TGCGCCAGCAGCTCGGACAGGGGAGTGCGGGAGCAGTACTTC
>few|.|TRBJ2-1|TRBV18
CASSFGGTEQFF
TGTGCCAGCTCATTTGGGGGGACCGAGCAGTTCTTC
>.|.|TRBJ2-5|TRBV2
CASSVGGETQYF
TGTGCCAGCAGTGTTGGAGGGGAGACCCAGTACTTC
>.|TRBD1|TRBJ1-2|TRBV2
CASRKGQGTFNYGYTF
TGTGCCAGCAGGAAGGGACAGGGGACTTTTAACTATGGCTACACCTTC
>.|.|TRBJ1-1|TRBV27
CASSFKVTGTVNTEAFF
TGTGCCAGCAGTTTTAAGGTAACCGGGACGGTGAACACTGAAGCTTTCTTT
>.|.|TRBJ2-7|TRBV9
CASSRQDPHEQYF
TGTGCCAGCAGCCGACAGGACCCCCACGAGCAGTACTTC
>.|.|TRBJ1-5|TRBV18
CASSVEGNQPQHF
TGTGCCAGCTCAGTGGAGGGCAATCAGCCCCAGCATTTT
>.|.|TRBJ2-7|TRBV6-6
CASRAMGAYEQYF
TGTGCCAGCAGGGCGATGGGGGCCTACGAGCAGTACTTC
>.|TRBD2|TRBJ2-1|TRBV5-1
CASSFLREGNEQFF
TGCGCCAGCAGCTTCCTCCGGGAGGGCAATGAGCAGTTCTTC
>.|.|TRBJ2-1|TRBV9
CASSVGLGSYNEQFF
TGTGCCAGCAGCGTAGGCCTAGGTTCCTACAATGAGCAGTTCTTC
>.|.|TRBJ2-7|TRBV10-3
CAIRGGPEPYEQYF
TGTGCCATCAGAGGGGGGCCGGAACCCTACGAGCAGTACTTC
>once|.|TRBJ1-1|TRBV4-1
CASSQDRAKGILVEVFF
TGCGCCAGCAGCCAAGATAGGGCGAAGGGCATTCTAGTGGAAGTGTTCTTT
>.|TRBD2|TRBJ2-3|TRBV27
CASRAGGNTQYF
TGTGCCAGCAGGGCCGGGGGGAATACGCAGTATTTT
>.|.|TRBJ2-5|TRBV7-2
CASRVPGGAQYF
TGTGCCAGCAGGGTACCCGGAGGGGCCCAGTACTTC
>.|.|TRBJ1-2|TRBV19
CASTKTGFDGYTF
TGTGCCAGTACCAAAACTGGGTTTGATGGCTACACCTTC